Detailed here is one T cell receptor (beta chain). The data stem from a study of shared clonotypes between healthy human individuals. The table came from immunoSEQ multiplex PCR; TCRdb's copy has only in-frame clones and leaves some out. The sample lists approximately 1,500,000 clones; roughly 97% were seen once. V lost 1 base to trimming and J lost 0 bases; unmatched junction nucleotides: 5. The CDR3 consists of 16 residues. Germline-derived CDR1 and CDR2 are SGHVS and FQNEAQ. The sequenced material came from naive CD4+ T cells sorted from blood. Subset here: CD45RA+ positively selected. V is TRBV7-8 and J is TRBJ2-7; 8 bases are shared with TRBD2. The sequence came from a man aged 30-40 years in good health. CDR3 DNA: TGTGCCAGCAGCTTAGTGATAGCGGGGACCTCCTACGAGCAGTACTTC. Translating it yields CASSLVIAGTSYEQYF.